One T cell receptor (beta chain) is described in this entry. The source of the sample is a study of blood T cell repertoires in COVID-19. About the research overall: Nucleic acid was either cDNA or gDNA, and it came from T cells, B-cell-depleted T cells, or PBMCs.

Enrolled through a virtual design, the participants were between roughly 18 and 89 years of age and came from some 26 US areas. The germline V gene encodes CDR1 SGHRS and CDR2 YFSETQ. V lost 0 bases and J lost 11; bases outside the gene matches: 6. CDR3 length equals 13 residues. Some clones are missing from TCRdb's copy, which holds only in-frame ones; the method was immunoSEQ multiplex PCR. There are about 180,000 clones in the sample; approximately 82% occur only once, and around 15% lies in the top ten. V and J are TRBV5-1 and TRBJ1-1; 8 bases agree with TRBD1. Sequenced: PBMCs or T cells enriched from blood (not recorded which). The sequence was obtained from a man in his forties or fifties who had recovered from COVID-19. The CDR3 nucleotides are TGCGCCAGCAGCTTGGAGCAGGGGGCGGATGCTTTCTTT. Translation gives CASSLEQGADAFF.